This entry lists 6 T cell receptor beta chains sequenced from one sample in a study of cytomegalovirus exposure and HLA in healthy donors. It was with 60 Vbeta and 13 Jbeta primers that the PCR ran. Data came from immunoSEQ multiplex PCR; TCRdb stores just in-frame clones and leaves some out. The sample has about 140,000 clones. The sample comprised PBMCs. These receptors were taken from a man aged 40-55 years in good health and CMV-seronegative.

The V call is TRBV11-2, the J call TRBJ2-1; 10 bases are shared with TRBD2. Germline-derived CDR1 and CDR2 are SGHAT and FQNNGV. Losses at the gene ends were 4 bases for V and 7 bases for J; bases not matched to a gene: 13. CDR3 size: 17 residues. As DNA, the CDR3 is TGTGCCAGCAGCTCCGACACTAGCGGGGTTTCGAGGAATGAGCAGTTCTTC. Amino acids: CASSSDTSGVSRNEQFF. Using reference TRBV11-2 and TRBJ2-1 for the parts outside the CDR3, the full variable domain is EAGVAQSPRYKIIEKRQSVAFWCNPISGHATLYWYQQILGQGPKLLIQFQNNGVVDDSQLPKDRFSAERLKGVDSTLKIQPAKLEDSAVYLCASSSDTSGVSRNEQFFGPGTRLTVL.

About this clone: One end of the junction does not line up with germline, which may come from a read error. The gene calls are TRBV4-2 and TRBJ1-5; no firm D call. Germline-derived CDR1 and CDR2 are LGHNA and YNFKEQ. The CDR3 runs 15 residues. The CDR3 DNA follows: TGTACCAGCAGCCCCAGAAGCGGTGAAGATCAGCCCCAGCATTTT. Translating it yields CTSSPRSGEDQPQHF.

This chain links TRBV11-2 with TRBJ1-1; 7 bases align to TRBD1. In germline, CDR1 is SGHAT, CDR2 FQNNGV. V was clipped by 7 bases and J by 0 bases; unmatched bases: 17. This CDR3 is built from 18 residues. CDR3 region: CASTRRLRDSIMNTEAFF. The CDR3 DNA reads TGTGCCAGCACCCGTCGACTCCGGGACAGCATTATGAACACTGAAGCTTTCTTT. Filled out from reference TRBV11-2 and TRBJ1-1, the complete variable domain reads EAGVAQSPRYKIIEKRQSVAFWCNPISGHATLYWYQQILGQGPKLLIQFQNNGVVDDSQLPKDRFSAERLKGVDSTLKIQPAKLEDSAVYLCASTRRLRDSIMNTEAFFGQGTRLTVV.

Points on this clone: Distinct nucleotide sequences in the sample also encode this CDR3. The chain links TRBV7-9 to TRBJ2-7, with D hard to call. The V and J ends lost 5 bases and 3 bases respectively, with 5 bases between them. Looked up from germline, CDR1 is SEHNR and CDR2 is FQNEAQ (reference sequence). This CDR3 has 11 amino acids. The CDR3 region has the DNA TGTGCCAGCAGCCCCGGCTACGAGCAGTACTTC. Amino acid sequence: CASSPGYEQYF.

V is TRBV20-1 and J is TRBJ1-6; D not certain. The CDR3 consists of 11 residues. V shed 6 bases and J shed 7 bases, with 7 bases lying between them. Germline CDR1 and CDR2: DFQATT and SNEGSKA (reference sequence). Written as DNA, the CDR3 is TGCAGTGCGGCACAGAATTCACCCCTCCACTTT. Translating it yields CSAAQNSPLHF.

This chain connects TRBV28 to TRBJ1-2, with D possibly being TRBD1 (5 bases). The CDR3 contains 14 residues. CDR1 and CDR2 (germline): MDHEN, SYDVKM. Trimming removed 2 bases at V and 4 bases at J, with 11 bases between. CDR3 sequence: CASSLGRDIYGYTF. The CDR3 DNA sequence: TGTGCCAGCAGTTTAGGCAGGGATATCTATGGCTACACCTTC.